Presented here are 24 T cell receptor beta chains from one specimen sequenced in a study of regulatory T cells in long-lasting Graves disease. Time point noted: newly diagnosed GD, antithyroid drugs for less than 3 months. Following extraction of RNA from PBMCs, that RNA was used to make the TCR library. iRepertoire HTBI primers and Arm-PCR of CDR3 regions built TCR beta libraries. Each CDR3 protein is one row after TCRdb ran MiXCR on the multiplex PCR reads. The data hold roughly 560,000 distinct CDR3 sequences, with 12% observed a single time. These records were also assigned to another study, of T cells in Graves' hyperthyroidism and ophthalmopathy.

The sample in question was peripheral blood mononuclear cells (PBMCs), obtained at new diagnosis, from a patient treated with antithyroid drugs. These receptors all stem from a young woman with Graves disease.

The CDR3 here is CASSKWGLASYNEQFF. As DNA, the CDR3 is TGTGCCAGCAGCAAATGGGGACTAGCGAGTTACAATGAGCAGTTCTTC. The gene calls are TRBV7-9 and TRBJ2-1; 10 bases are a match to TRBD2. Germline trimming cut 5 bases from V and 4 bases from J; bases unmatched to any gene: 8. Per germline, CDR1 SEHNR and CDR2 FQNEAQ (reference sequence). CDR3 length: 16 residues.

The chain couples TRBV18 to TRBJ1-1, with 9 bases lining up with TRBD1. Germline trimming cut 8 bases from V and 1 base from J; bases unmatched to any gene: 5. Germline V gene data show CDR1 as KGHSH and CDR2 as LQKENI. The CDR3 has 14 amino acids. DNA of the CDR3: TGTGCCAGCCGAGGACAGGGGACGAACACTGAAGCTTTCTTT. Translation: CASRGQGTNTEAFF.

This clonotype showed up many times. This chain uses TRBV29-1 with TRBJ2-7; 7 bases are a match to TRBD2. Germline CDR1 reads SQVTM; CDR2 reads ANQGSEA. J was trimmed by 10 bases and V by 7 bases; bases with no gene match: 16. The CDR3 has 13 amino acids. CDR3 region: CSARAQGERGQYF. The CDR3 DNA sequence: TGCAGCGCAAGAGCTCAGGGAGAGCGGGGCCAGTACTTC.

Many counts were recorded for this clonotype. At one end the junction does not follow the germline gene, possibly because of a read error. The chain carries TRBV18 and TRBJ2-1; maybe TRBD1 (5 bases). The CDR3 extends over 11 amino acids. In germline, CDR1 is KGHSH, CDR2 LQKENI. Here the CDR3 DNA reads TGTGCCAGCTCACTGGACAAGGAGCAGTTCTTC. The encoded protein is CASSLDKEQFF.

The CDR3 bases are TGTGCCAGCTCACCACGACCGAGGCAAAGCTCTGGAAACACCATATATTTT. It translates to CASSPRPRQSSGNTIYF. The chain is built from TRBV18 and TRBJ1-3; the D is unclear. Trimming took 1 base from V and 0 from J, leaving 13 bases between them. Germline values: CDR1 KGHSH, CDR2 LQKENI. The CDR3 is 17 amino acids.

The table lists this clonotype with a few counts. The V call is TRBV2, the J call TRBJ2-7; D is uncertain. Germline CDR1 is SNHLY and CDR2 is FYNNEI. Trimming cost V 1 base and J 3 bases, with 7 bases left between them. The CDR3 is 13 residues long. The CDR3 spells CASSEGANYEQYF. In nucleotides, the CDR3 is TGTGCCAGCAGTGAAGGGGCTAACTACGAGCAGTACTTC.

This clonotype was picked up many times. The chain employs TRBV9 and TRBJ1-1; 9 nucleotides line up with TRBD1. V lost 2 bases to trimming and J lost 4 bases; unmatched junction nucleotides: 3. The CDR3 has 14 residues. From germline, CDR1 is SGDLS and CDR2 YYNGEE. The CDR3 reads CASSVSTGGTEAFF. Written as DNA, the CDR3 is TGTGCCAGCAGCGTCTCGACAGGGGGCACTGAAGCTTTCTTT. Complete variable domain (other parts from reference TRBV9 and TRBJ1-1): DSGVTQTPKHLITATGQRVTLRCSPRSGDLSVYWYQQSLDQGLQFLIQYYNGEERAKGNILERFSAQQFPDLHSELNLSSLELGDSALYFCASSVSTGGTEAFFGQGTRLTVV.

This chain joins TRBV5-1 and TRBJ2-7; 7 bases match TRBD1. V trimming: 3 bases; J trimming: 4 bases; junction bases outside the gene matches: 7. The germline V gene encodes CDR1 SGHRS and CDR2 YFSETQ. The CDR3 runs 14 residues. The CDR3: CASSSTGDRYEQYF. The CDR3 DNA is TGCGCCAGCAGCTCTACAGGGGATAGATACGAGCAGTACTTC. The variable domain in full, completed from reference TRBV5-1 and TRBJ2-7, reads KAGVTQTPRYLIKTRGQQVTLSCSPISGHRSVSWYQQTPGQGLQFLFEYFSETQRNKGNFPGRFSGRQFSNSRSEMNVSTLELGDSALYLCASSSTGDRYEQYFGPGTRLTVT.

In its sample, this clonotype was seen many times. The chain is built from TRBV7-6 and TRBJ2-7; D might be TRBD1 or TRBD2, each matching 5 bases. CDR3 length equals 15 residues. Looked up from germline, CDR1 is SGHVS and CDR2 is FNYEAQ. V shed 2 bases and J shed 3 bases, with 14 bases lying between them. Written as DNA, the CDR3 is TGTGCCAGCAGCTTATTTGGGGGAGAGGTCTACGAGCAGTACTTC. As protein: CASSLFGGEVYEQYF.

This clonotype was seen at least ten times. The rearrangement joins TRBV7-2 to TRBJ2-6; D unresolved. The CDR3 runs 15 residues. V lost 1 base and J lost 2, with 6 bases in between. Germline CDR1 reads SGHTA; CDR2 reads FQGNSA. The CDR3 protein is CASSLVRTGANVLTF. In DNA form, the CDR3 reads TGTGCCAGCAGCTTAGTCCGGACTGGGGCCAACGTCCTGACTTTC. Looking up the rest from reference TRBV7-2 and TRBJ2-6 gives the full variable domain: GAGVSQSPSNKVTEKGKDVELRCDPISGHTALYWYRQSLGQGLEFLIYFQGNSAPDKSGLPSDRFSAERTGGSVSTLTIQRTQQEDSAVYLCASSLVRTGANVLTFGAGSRLTVL.

This clonotype was seen ten or more times. The chain uses TRBV4-1 and TRBJ2-7; 9 positions match TRBD1. This CDR3 is 16 amino acids long. In germline, CDR1 is MGHRA, CDR2 YSYEKL. With V trimmed by 4 bases and J by 5 bases, 12 bases remained unmatched. CDR3 residues: CASSPFPGQGKDEQYF. DNA for the CDR3: TGCGCCAGCAGCCCTTTTCCGGGACAGGGTAAGGACGAGCAGTACTTC.

As concerns this clonotype: A much larger clone lies a single base off, so this may be a read error. This CDR3 reads CSARFGQGGNGQFF. CDR3 in DNA: TGCAGTGCTAGGTTTGGGCAGGGGGGCAATGGGCAGTTCTTC. The rearrangement uses TRBV20-1 and TRBJ2-1; TRBD1 is a possible D gene (7 bases). The length of the CDR3 is 14 residues. Germline CDR1 reads DFQATT; CDR2 reads SNEGSKA (reference sequence).

Comments on this clonotype: Germline is not matched at one junction end, which may reflect a read error. The chain recombines TRBV5-1 with TRBJ2-5; D remains unclear. The CDR3 runs 13 residues. Germline loops: CDR1 SGHRS, CDR2 YFSETQ. The CDR3, as DNA: TGCGCCAGCAGCTTGGGGCAGCAAGAGACCCAGTGCTTC. As protein: CASSLGQQETQCF.

Only a few counts were recorded for this clonotype. The J gene is TRBJ2-3, the V gene TRBV30; D uncertain. There are 17 residues in the CDR3. V was cut by 0 bases and J by 4 bases, with 20 bases left in between. Germline assignment: CDR1 GTSNPN and CDR2 SVGIG (reference sequence). The CDR3 loop is CAWSVFRTSGWADTQYF. The CDR3 DNA sequence: TGTGCCTGGAGTGTTTTCCGTACATCCGGTTGGGCAGATACGCAGTATTTT.

This clonotype was counted many times. The gene calls are TRBV12-3 or TRBV12-4 and TRBJ2-1; TRBD2 might be the D (6 bases). This CDR3 comprises 15 residues. V lost 6 bases to trimming and J lost 4 bases, with 16 bases between them. CDR3 region: CASSRAGQTYNEQFF. In DNA form, the CDR3 reads TGTGCCAGCAGCCGCGCGGGGCAGACTTACAATGAGCAGTTCTTC.

The chain uses TRBV28 and TRBJ2-7, with a tentative D call TRBD1 (6 bases). V lost 7 bases, J lost 3 bases, and 16 bases lay in between. This CDR3 spans 14 amino acids. Germline V gives CDR1 MDHEN, CDR2 SYDVKM. The CDR3: CASTQTGTNYEQYF. CDR3 DNA: TGTGCCAGCACTCAGACAGGAACTAACTACGAGCAGTACTTC.

The chain recombines TRBV6-5 with TRBJ2-1; 16 bases agree with TRBD2. Germline CDR1 and CDR2: MNHEY and SVGAGI. The CDR3 is made up of 18 amino acids. After removal of 2 bases from V and 7 bases from J, the junction contained 8 bases not matched to a gene. The CDR3: CASSYTGTSGRAENEQFF. CDR3 bases: TGTGCCAGCAGTTACACCGGGACTAGCGGGAGGGCGGAGAATGAGCAGTTCTTC.

Many counts were recorded for this clonotype. This chain links TRBV28 with TRBJ1-1, with a weak D call TRBD1 (6 bases). The CDR3 length is 16 residues. V lost 5 bases, J lost 2 bases, and 18 bases lay in between. CDR1 is MDHEN and CDR2 is SYDVKM in the germline V gene. CDR3 bases: TGTGCCAGCAGTCCAACCCATGGGACACATAACACTGAAGCTTTCTTT. Translation: CASSPTHGTHNTEAFF.

This clonotype has a count of ten or more. The chain joins TRBV7-9 to TRBJ2-1; 15 bases fit TRBD2. V lost 1 base, J lost 7 bases, and 5 bases stayed unmatched. CDR3 length equals 17 residues. Germline V lookup: CDR1 SEHNR, CDR2 FQNEAQ (reference sequence). The CDR3 is CASSLGGLAGGVNEQFF. The CDR3 DNA reads as TGTGCCAGCAGCTTAGGGGGACTAGCGGGAGGAGTGAATGAGCAGTTCTTC. The variable domain in full, with the rest retrieved from reference TRBV7-9 and TRBJ2-1, is DTGVSQNPRHKITKRGQNVTFRCDPISEHNRLYWYRQTLGQGPEFLTYFQNEAQLEKSRLLSDRFSAERPKGSFSTLEIQRTEQGDSAMYLCASSLGGLAGGVNEQFFGPGTRLTVL.

There are many counts of this clonotype. V is TRBV7-2 and J is TRBJ1-1, with a possible D match to TRBD1 (6 bases). The V end was cut by 5 bases, the J end by 8 bases, with 18 bases between. Germline CDR1 and CDR2: SGHTA and FQGNSA. This CDR3 is 14 amino acids long. Here the CDR3 DNA reads TGTGCCAGCAGCGTAAACAGGGTTGACTCCGAAGCTTTCTTT. Its translation is CASSVNRVDSEAFF.

A word on this clonotype: The junction shows a germline mismatch at one end, possibly a read error. V usage is TRBV4-1 and J usage is TRBJ2-2, with a possible D match to TRBD1 (6 bases). CDR3 length: 15 residues. From germline, CDR1 is MGHRA and CDR2 YSYEKL. The CDR3 loop is CASSQPYRATGEPFF. CDR3 in DNA: TGCGCCAGCAGCCAACCTTACAGGGCTACCGGGGAGCCGTTTTTT.

This sequence joins TRBV20-1 and TRBJ2-7; the match to TRBD2 covers 13 bases. CDR1 is DFQATT and CDR2 is SNEGSKA in the germline V gene (reference sequence). This CDR3 has 16 residues. J lost 5 bases, V lost 5 bases, and 12 bases had no gene match. CDR3 sequence reads: CSAQTQPTSGRHEQYF. CDR3 nucleotides: TGCAGTGCTCAAACCCAACCGACTAGCGGGAGGCACGAGCAGTACTTC.

This clonotype has a count of ten or more. The chain combines TRBV4-3 with TRBJ1-2, with D unclear. Germline V CDR1 and CDR2: LGHNA, YSLEER. CDR3 length: 13 amino acids. Trimming left V 3 bases short and J 8 bases short, with 13 bases between. CDR3 residues: CASSHPQRRGYTF. The CDR3 bases are TGCGCCAGCAGCCATCCCCAGAGAAGGGGCTACACCTTC.

In this sample, this clonotype turned up many times. In nucleotides, the CDR3 is TGTGCCAGCAGTTACTCGATCTCTGGGGCCAACGTCCTGACTTTC. Encoded protein: CASSYSISGANVLTF. The chain carries TRBV6-2 or TRBV6-3 and TRBJ2-6; D call uncertain. The length of the CDR3 is 15 residues. Looked up from germline, CDR1 is MNHEY and CDR2 is SVGEGT. The V end lost 0 bases, the J end lost 0 bases, and 3 bases lay between the germline ends.